Below are 28 T cell receptor beta chains sequenced from a single sample in a study of patients and donors after allogeneic stem cell transplantation. A single record per CDR3 protein comes from TCRdb applying MiXCR to the RT-PCR reads. The table includes approximately 98,000 distinct CDR3 sequences, 35% detected once. The sequencing sample was made of blood, either unsorted or a sorted T cell fraction (not recorded which). Receptor source: a human donor who was either an allogeneic HSCT recipient or a stem cell or donor lymphocyte infusion donor (not recorded which). It is not recorded whose cells these are; they may come from a transplant donor.

This rearrangement joins TRBV27 to TRBJ1-5, with a possible D match to TRBD1 (6 bases). Trimming stripped 4 bases from V and 5 bases from J, with 9 bases between. Per the germline V gene, CDR1 is MNHEY and CDR2 is SMNVEV (reference sequence). The CDR3 extends over 13 amino acids. The CDR3 DNA reads as TGTGCCAGCAGTTGGAGGGGGTATCAGCCCCAGCATTTT. It is translated as CASSWRGYQPQHF.

V is TRBV5-1 and J is TRBJ2-1; no clear D. Germline CDR1 reads SGHRS; CDR2 reads YFSETQ. The CDR3 is made up of 12 amino acids. Trimming pared 0 bases from V and 7 bases from J, leaving 5 bases between. This chain's CDR3 is CASSLVRNEQFF. The CDR3 DNA follows: TGCGCCAGCAGCTTGGTTAGGAATGAGCAGTTCTTC.

The chain carries TRBV20-1 and TRBJ1-2; D possibly corresponds to TRBD1 (5 bases). Germline assignment: CDR1 DFQATT and CDR2 SNEGSKA (reference sequence). The CDR3 runs 15 residues. Trimming took off 6 bases at V and 7 bases at J, with 24 bases between the two ends. The CDR3 DNA is TGCAGTGCCCCCAGCCAGGGTAGGGGCCTGAGTGGCTACACCTTC. Its protein is CSAPSQGRGLSGYTF.

The J gene is TRBJ1-5, the V gene TRBV18, with D uncertain. Trimming cost V 2 bases and J 0 bases, with 5 bases left between them. CDR3 size: 14 residues. The germline CDR1 and CDR2 sequences are KGHSH and LQKENI. Written as DNA, the CDR3 is TGTGCCAGCTCACCAACCCATAGCAATCAGCCCCAGCATTTT. It yields the protein CASSPTHSNQPQHF.

This clonotype has just a few counts. J is TRBJ2-2 and V is TRBV6-5; 14 nucleotides align to TRBD2. V lost 5 bases to trimming and J lost 4 bases; unmatched junction nucleotides: 6. Per the germline V gene, CDR1 is MNHEY and CDR2 is SVGAGI. This CDR3 is 17 amino acids long. In DNA, the CDR3 is TGTGCCAGCAGTCGCCCGGGACTAGCGGGAGTCACCGGGGAGCTGTTTTTT. This sequence encodes CASSRPGLAGVTGELFF.

The gene calls are TRBV28 and TRBJ1-4, with a possible D match to TRBD1 (5 bases). Per the germline V gene, CDR1 is MDHEN and CDR2 is SYDVKM. V dropped 6 bases and J dropped 7 bases, with 12 bases sitting between them. This CDR3 has 13 residues. The CDR3 protein is CASRGPPREKLFF. CDR3 coding DNA: TGTGCCAGCAGGGGACCGCCGCGTGAAAAACTGTTTTTT.

The chain links TRBV18 to TRBJ2-7, with D possibly being TRBD2 (5 bases). This CDR3 spans 14 amino acids. CDR1 KGHSH and CDR2 LQKENI come from the germline V gene. Between the trimmed V and J ends, which lost 3 bases and 2 bases, there was a span of 11 bases. DNA for the CDR3: TGTGCCAGCTCACCTAGCGCCATAACCTACGAGCAGTACTTC. Protein product: CASSPSAITYEQYF.

This chain uses TRBV20-1 with TRBJ2-2; D remains ambiguous. This CDR3 comprises 12 residues. In germline, CDR1 is DFQATT, CDR2 SNEGSKA (reference sequence). Trimming left V 4 bases short and J 5 bases short, with 8 bases between. CDR3 loop: CSATLGTGELFF. The CDR3 DNA reads TGCAGTGCTACCCTTGGGACCGGGGAGCTGTTTTTT.

This rearrangement joins TRBV12-3 or TRBV12-4 to TRBJ1-1, with TRBD1 matching over 8 bases. With V trimmed by 6 bases and J by 11 bases, 5 bases remained unmatched. This CDR3 region has 11 residues. CDR3 bases: TGTGCCAGCAGAACGACAGGGGTGGCTTTCTTT. Translated: CASRTTGVAFF.

The J gene is TRBJ1-2, the V gene TRBV24-1; TRBD1 matches 9 bases. In germline, CDR1 is KGHDR, CDR2 SFDVKD. There are 14 residues in the CDR3. The V gene end was trimmed by 4 bases and the J gene end by 8 bases; junction bases not matched to a gene: 7. CDR3 region: CATSDTDRGQGYTF. CDR3 nucleotide sequence: TGTGCCACCAGTGACACGGACAGGGGACAGGGCTACACCTTC.

In its sample, this clonotype was seen a few times. The chain employs TRBV7-9 and TRBJ1-6; 10 bases map to TRBD1. The V gene's germline CDR1 is SEHNR and CDR2 FQNEAQ (reference sequence). The CDR3 totals 15 residues. Germline trimming cut 4 bases from V and 9 bases from J; bases unmatched to any gene: 6. The CDR3 DNA is TGTGCCAGCAGCTCAAACGGGGACAGGGGTTCACCCCTCCACTTT. Translation: CASSSNGDRGSPLHF.

This rearrangement joins TRBV7-9 to TRBJ2-1; 9 bases fit TRBD1. Germline V CDR1 and CDR2: SEHNR, FQNEAQ (reference sequence). V gave up 11 bases and J gave up 5 bases; unmatched junction bases: 10. The CDR3 is made up of 14 amino acids. The DNA of the CDR3 is TGTGCCTTCCACGGGGGACAGGGTGACAATGAGCAGTTCTTC. Translation: CAFHGGQGDNEQFF.

The chain recombines TRBV12-3 or TRBV12-4 with TRBJ2-7; D unclear. Trimming removed 3 bases from V and 2 bases from J, with 8 bases in between. The length of the CDR3 is 13 residues. The CDR3 reads CASSFGLTYEQYF. The CDR3 region has the DNA TGTGCCAGCAGTTTTGGCCTCACCTACGAGCAGTACTTC.

This CDR3 reads CASSYRGLAVSSYNEQFF. In DNA, the CDR3 is TGTGCCAGCAGTTACAGGGGACTAGCGGTAAGCTCCTACAATGAGCAGTTCTTC. This chain connects TRBV6-2 or TRBV6-3 to TRBJ2-1, with 11 bases aligning to TRBD2. CDR3 length: 18 amino acids. Germline V gene data show CDR1 as MNHEY and CDR2 as SVGEGT. Trimming took 2 bases from V and 0 from J; bases not matched to a gene: 6.

The chain combines TRBV6-6 with TRBJ2-7, with 7 nucleotides matching TRBD1. The CDR3 sequence is 15 residues long. Unmatched junction bases numbered 5, after V lost 2 bases and J lost 1 base. Per the germline V gene, CDR1 is MNHNY and CDR2 is SVGAGI (reference sequence). The CDR3 protein is CASSYGRGQSYEQYF. DNA for the CDR3: TGTGCCAGCAGTTACGGTAGGGGACAGTCCTACGAGCAGTACTTC.

The chain employs TRBV4-2 and TRBJ1-1; weak D call: TRBD1 (6 bases). Germline loops: CDR1 LGHNA, CDR2 YNFKEQ. The CDR3 consists of 15 residues. V was trimmed by 5 bases and J by 1 base, leaving 14 bases between them. The CDR3 spells CASSTRTDPNTEAFF. CDR3 DNA sequence: TGTGCCAGCAGCACCCGGACAGATCCGAACACTGAAGCTTTCTTT.

This clonotype was observed once. This chain joins TRBV7-8 and TRBJ2-3; perhaps TRBD1 as D (5 bases). CDR3 length: 16 amino acids. Per the germline V gene, CDR1 is SGHVS and CDR2 is FQNEAQ. Trimming stripped 3 bases from V and 2 bases from J, with 15 bases between. The CDR3 sequence is CASSLTVVLTTDTQYF. Here the CDR3 DNA reads TGTGCCAGCAGCTTGACAGTAGTCCTTACCACAGATACGCAGTATTTT.

Many counts were recorded for this clonotype. V and J are TRBV12-3 or TRBV12-4 and TRBJ2-1; D may match TRBD1 or TRBD2 (5 bases each). Deletions cut 7 bases from V and 10 bases from J, with 20 bases between. The CDR3 has 14 amino acids. DNA of the CDR3: TGTGCCAGCACCCGCGGGCGGGTCGGGGCGGAGCAGTTCTTC. Translation: CASTRGRVGAEQFF.

The rearrangement links TRBV12-3 or TRBV12-4 to TRBJ2-1, with D possibly being TRBD1 (6 bases). The V end lost 3 bases, the J end lost 5 bases, and 8 bases lay between the germline ends. The CDR3 has 13 amino acids. The CDR3 region is CASSLRQDNEQFF. CDR3 in DNA: TGTGCCAGCAGTTTGAGACAGGACAATGAGCAGTTCTTC.

This clonotype was found a few times. V gene TRBV7-2 combines with J gene TRBJ2-2, with 10 positions matching TRBD1. The trim removed 5 bases at V and 4 bases at J, leaving 13 bases unmatched. Germline loops: CDR1 SGHTA, CDR2 FQGNSA. CDR3 length: 18 amino acids. In DNA form, the CDR3 reads TGTGCCAGCAGCCTCATGAGGGGGACAGGGGCTGGCACCGGGGAGCTGTTTTTT. Translating it yields CASSLMRGTGAGTGELFF.

CDR3 sequence: CASSSGLAGRETQYF. The CDR3 DNA reads TGTGCCAGCAGCTCCGGACTAGCGGGACGGGAGACCCAGTACTTC. The J gene is TRBJ2-5, the V gene TRBV7-2; 12 bases line up with TRBD2. Germline CDR1 SGHTA, CDR2 FQGNSA. The J segment lost 5 bases and the V segment lost 4 bases, leaving 5 bases of the junction unmatched. This CDR3 has 15 amino acids.

The chain has TRBV20-1 and TRBJ2-1; 13 bases agree with TRBD2. The junction had 4 bases not matched to a gene; V was cut back by 2 bases and J by 6 bases. Germline V gene sequence: CDR1 DFQATT, CDR2 SNEGSKA (reference sequence). The CDR3 is made up of 15 amino acids. CDR3 sequence (DNA): TGCAGTGCTAGACCACTAGCGGGAGGGCTCAATGAGCAGTTCTTC. Its translation: CSARPLAGGLNEQFF.

The V call is TRBV18, the J call TRBJ1-1, with 7 bases matching TRBD1. The trim removed 2 bases at V and 2 bases at J, leaving 5 bases unmatched. Germline values: CDR1 KGHSH, CDR2 LQKENI. The CDR3 contains 15 residues. The DNA for the CDR3 is TGTGCCAGCTCACCAACGGGACAGAGAAACACTGAAGCTTTCTTT. Its translation is CASSPTGQRNTEAFF.

The chain couples TRBV6-2 or TRBV6-3 to TRBJ2-3; D is possibly TRBD1 (5 bases). Germline-derived CDR1 and CDR2 are MNHEY and SVGEGT. The CDR3 spans 12 residues. Deletions cut 2 bases from V and 5 bases from J, with 5 bases between. In DNA, the CDR3 is TGTGCCAGCAGTTACCAGGGAGATACGCAGTATTTT. As protein: CASSYQGDTQYF.

The chain carries TRBV20-1 and TRBJ2-3; D ambiguous. This CDR3 is built from 16 residues. CDR1 and CDR2 from the germline V gene are DFQATT and SNEGSKA (reference sequence). V lost 1 base, J lost 6 bases, and 20 bases lay in between. The CDR3: CSARATPAQVGDTQYF. The CDR3, as DNA: TGCAGTGCTAGAGCTACGCCGGCCCAGGTGGGGGATACGCAGTATTTT.

The chain links TRBV4-3 to TRBJ1-3, with D possibly TRBD1 on 5 matching bases. Germline CDR1 and CDR2: LGHNA and YSLEER. Trimming shortened V by 0 bases and J by 4 bases, and 10 bases separated the two germline ends. This CDR3 is built from 15 residues. The CDR3 nucleotides read TGCGCCAGCAGCCAAGAAGACAGACAAGGAAACACCATATATTTT. The encoded protein is CASSQEDRQGNTIYF.

This clonotype was counted between two and nine times. CDR3 region: CASSTDRVSADTQYF. For the CDR3, the DNA is TGTGCCAGCAGCACGGACAGGGTGTCGGCTGATACGCAGTATTTT. The rearrangement uses TRBV6-5 and TRBJ2-3, with 8 bases lining up with TRBD1. This CDR3 spans 15 amino acids. The germline V gene encodes CDR1 MNHEY and CDR2 SVGAGI. J lost 6 bases, V lost 6 bases, and 11 bases had no gene match.

This clonotype was counted only a few times. The chain employs TRBV21-1 and TRBJ2-2. TRBV21-1 has pseudogene status. CDR3 length: 12 residues. The CDR3 bases are TGTGCCAGCACCGAGAGCACCGGGGAGCTGTTTTTT. As protein: CASTESTGELFF.